This T cell receptor beta chain came from a study of control samples from healthy donors and cancer patients. Using immunoSEQ multiplex PCR, the repertoire was profiled, and TCRdb retains in-frame clones only, with some absent. The sample includes about 79,000 clones, roughly 93% of them seen just once. The trim removed 0 bases at V and 5 bases at J, leaving 12 bases unmatched. Germline V gene lookup returns CDR1 SGHRS and CDR2 YFSETQ. CDR3 length: 18 amino acids. Sequencing used PBMCs. This TCR derives from a woman aged 40 to 50 with lung cancer. The chain couples TRBV5-1 to TRBJ1-5; the match to TRBD1 covers 9 bases. CDR3 DNA: TGCGCCAGCAGCTTGGTCCCCTTCACAACAGGGGGCGATCAGCCCCAGCATTTT. As protein: CASSLVPFTTGGDQPQHF.